The 31 T cell receptor beta chains presented below share a single source sample, sequenced in a study of blood T cells in healthy people across ages. Alongside a J-beta primer mix, a sample-barcoded 5' primer served in a second PCR lasting about 6 to 11 cycles. TCRdb reanalysed the 5' RACE reads using MiXCR and keeps one entry per CDR3 protein. The sample includes some 1.1 million distinct CDR3 sequences, around two fifths of them seen just once. The sample comprised blood. These receptors all come from a young man in good health.

A few counts support this clonotype. J is TRBJ1-1 and V is TRBV7-2; D gene uncertain. The CDR3 runs 14 residues. In germline, CDR1 is SGHTA, CDR2 FQGNSA. Trimming removed 5 bases at V and 2 bases at J, with 12 bases between. The CDR3 coding sequence is TGTGCCAGCAGCCCCCGCGCACAAAACACTGAAGCTTTCTTT. It codes for CASSPRAQNTEAFF. Combining the CDR3 with reference TRBV7-2 and TRBJ1-1 gives the whole variable domain GAGVSQSPSNKVTEKGKDVELRCDPISGHTALYWYRQSLGQGLEFLIYFQGNSAPDKSGLPSDRFSAERTGGSVSTLTIQRTQQEDSAVYLCASSPRAQNTEAFFGQGTRLTVV.

The chain carries TRBV7-9 and TRBJ1-6; 7 bases fit TRBD1. CDR1 and CDR2 (germline): SEHNR, FQNEAQ (reference sequence). The CDR3 contains 19 residues. V trimming: 5 bases; J trimming: 2 bases; junction bases outside the gene matches: 15. CDR3 amino acids: CASSPRQGPLGAYNSPLHF. CDR3 DNA: TGTGCCAGCAGCCCTCGACAGGGCCCACTCGGGGCCTATAATTCACCCCTCCACTTT.

This clonotype was observed once. The chain joins TRBV7-2 to TRBJ2-3, with D possibly matching TRBD2 (6 bases). The germline gives CDR1 SGHTA, CDR2 FQGNSA. The germline V and J ends were trimmed by 4 bases and 4 bases, with 15 bases remaining between them. This CDR3 region has 15 residues. The CDR3 coding sequence is TGTGCCAGCAGCTCCCGCACGGGGGTGGCAGATACGCAGTATTTT. It translates to CASSSRTGVADTQYF. The complete variable domain, with remaining parts taken from reference TRBV7-2 and TRBJ2-3, reads GAGVSQSPSNKVTEKGKDVELRCDPISGHTALYWYRQSLGQGLEFLIYFQGNSAPDKSGLPSDRFSAERTGGSVSTLTIQRTQQEDSAVYLCASSSRTGVADTQYFGPGTRLTVL.

The gene calls are TRBV3-1 and TRBJ1-5; D is undetermined. Germline V gene sequence: CDR1 LGHDT, CDR2 YNNKEL (reference sequence). V lost 2 bases and J 5 bases, leaving 7 bases between the germline ends. CDR3 length: 13 residues. The CDR3 reads CASSQTRDQPQHF. For the CDR3, the DNA is TGTGCCAGCAGCCAAACGAGGGATCAGCCCCAGCATTTT.

This clonotype was counted at least ten times. V usage is TRBV4-1 and J usage is TRBJ2-3; no reliable D call. Per germline, CDR1 MGHRA and CDR2 YSYEKL. Trimming shortened V by 3 bases and J by 0 bases, and 4 bases separated the two germline ends. CDR3 size: 13 residues. The CDR3 reads CASSQPSTDTQYF. The DNA of the CDR3 is TGCGCCAGCAGCCAGCCAAGCACAGATACGCAGTATTTT.

This clonotype was seen ten or more times. A much larger clone differs by one base, so this may be a read error. The rearrangement uses TRBV20-1 and TRBJ2-1; possible D gene TRBD2, 6 bases. CDR1 and CDR2 (germline): DFQATT, SNEGSKA (reference sequence). The CDR3 sequence is 14 residues long. Trimming removed 6 bases from V and 3 bases from J, with 15 bases in between. CDR3 coding DNA: TGCAGTGCCAGGGACTGCCAAGGCTACAATGAGCAGTTCTTC. It encodes CSARDCQGYNEQFF.

About this clonotype: A much larger clone lies a single base off, so this may be a read error. V usage is TRBV5-1 and J usage is TRBJ1-2; D is possibly TRBD1 (5 bases). Germline V CDR1 and CDR2: SGHRS, YFSETQ. The CDR3 covers 14 residues. The CDR3 sequence is CASSLGTSNYDYTF. The CDR3 DNA is TGCGCCAGCAGCTTGGGGACAAGCAACTATGACTACACCTTC. The complete variable domain, with remaining parts taken from reference TRBV5-1 and TRBJ1-2, reads KAGVTQTPRYLIKTRGQQVTLSCSPISGHRSVSWYQQTPGQGLQFLFEYFSETQRNKGNFPGRFSGRQFSNSRSEMNVSTLELGDSALYLCASSLGTSNYDYTFGSGTRLTVV.

The chain combines TRBV28 with TRBJ1-4, with unresolved D. Per the germline V gene, CDR1 is MDHEN and CDR2 is SYDVKM. This CDR3 spans 13 amino acids. The V gene lost 6 bases and the J gene lost 3 bases, with 8 bases spanning the gap. The DNA for the CDR3 is TGTGCCAGCAGCACCGTACCTAATGAAAAACTGTTTTTT. Translating it yields CASSTVPNEKLFF.

The chain has TRBV13 and TRBJ1-2, with D possibly being TRBD1 (6 bases). Germline-derived CDR1 and CDR2 are PRHDT and FYEKMQ (reference sequence). V was clipped by 4 bases and J by 1 base, with 10 bases between them. The CDR3 is 14 residues long. The CDR3 protein is CASSSGHLNYGYTF. DNA of the CDR3: TGTGCCAGCAGCTCGGGACACCTTAACTATGGCTACACCTTC.

V and J are TRBV10-3 and TRBJ1-2, with D tentatively TRBD1 (5 bases). Germline CDR1 ENHRY, CDR2 SYGVKD. The CDR3 has 13 residues. The V gene lost 5 bases and the J gene lost 4 bases, with 11 bases spanning the gap. The CDR3 sequence is CAISSRAAYGYTF. CDR3 coding DNA: TGTGCCATCAGTAGCAGGGCGGCCTATGGCTACACCTTC.

This clonotype was observed a few times. The rearrangement links TRBV10-2 to TRBJ1-2, with 9 bases identical to TRBD1. J was trimmed by 2 bases and V by 5 bases; bases with no gene match: 12. Germline assignment: CDR1 WSHSY and CDR2 SAAADI. CDR3 length: 17 residues. The CDR3 loop is CASSQTGGIGTNYGYTF. Here the CDR3 DNA reads TGCGCCAGCAGTCAAACAGGGGGCATCGGGACGAACTATGGCTACACCTTC.

The table lists this clonotype with a few counts. The CDR3 reads CASSITRSSYNSPLHF. CDR3 DNA sequence: TGTGCCAGTAGTATTACCCGGAGCTCCTATAATTCACCCCTCCACTTT. The genes are TRBV19 and TRBJ1-6; no firm D call. CDR1 is LNHDA and CDR2 is SQIVND in the germline V gene (reference sequence). The CDR3 is 16 residues long. Trimming took off 3 bases at V and 0 bases at J, with 9 bases between the two ends.

The genes are TRBV2 and TRBJ2-1, with 8 bases lining up with TRBD2. Germline V gene lookup returns CDR1 SNHLY and CDR2 FYNNEI. The CDR3 covers 15 residues. Germline trimming cut 6 bases from V and 0 bases from J; bases unmatched to any gene: 4. The DNA of the CDR3 is TGTGCCAGCAGGTATAGCGGGAACTCCTACAATGAGCAGTTCTTC. Amino acids: CASRYSGNSYNEQFF.

The CDR3: CSAGPTPDTQYF. Here the CDR3 DNA reads TGCAGTGCGGGCCCTACCCCAGATACGCAGTATTTT. J is TRBJ2-3 and V is TRBV20-1; no firm D call. The V end was cut by 6 bases, the J end by 4 bases, with 11 bases between. Germline CDR1 and CDR2: DFQATT and SNEGSKA (reference sequence). There are 12 residues in the CDR3.

The J gene is TRBJ2-7, the V gene TRBV21-1; TRBD1, as called in the table, went unchecked against the DNA. TRBV21-1 is reported as a pseudogene. The CDR3 has 20 amino acids. This chain's CDR3 is CASSKGGTGGQSQLFCEQYF. CDR3 DNA: TGTGCCAGCAGCAAAGGAGGGACAGGGGGCCAATCCCAACTCTTCTGCGAGCAGTACTTC.

This clonotype was observed at least ten times. V gene TRBV29-1 combines with J gene TRBJ2-3, with D perhaps TRBD1 (5 bases). Germline loops: CDR1 SQVTM, CDR2 ANQGSEA. V shed 6 bases and J shed 4 bases, with 14 bases lying between them. The CDR3 runs 13 residues. CDR3 sequence (DNA): TGCAGCGTCCTTGACAGTTACGCAGATACGCAGTATTTT. Amino acid sequence: CSVLDSYADTQYF.

This clonotype came up a few times. The chain uses TRBV4-2 and TRBJ1-2; D is unresolved. Germline-derived CDR1 and CDR2 are LGHNA and YNFKEQ. The CDR3 spans 16 residues. V lost 0 bases to trimming and J lost 7 bases, with 18 bases between them. The CDR3 sequence: CASSQETRAREAGYTF. CDR3 sequence (DNA): TGTGCCAGCAGCCAAGAAACCCGGGCCCGTGAGGCTGGCTACACCTTC.

The chain recombines TRBV29-1 with TRBJ1-2; D remains ambiguous. Germline values: CDR1 SQVTM, CDR2 ANQGSEA. This CDR3 is 13 amino acids long. V was clipped by 5 bases and J by 2 bases, with 12 bases between them. The CDR3 coding sequence is TGCAGCGTTATTGACGGTGGGAACTATGGCTACACCTTC. Translating gives CSVIDGGNYGYTF.

This clonotype appeared a few times. The rearrangement joins TRBV5-1 to TRBJ2-1; D is possibly TRBD2 (6 bases). From germline, CDR1 is SGHRS and CDR2 YFSETQ. V lost 6 bases, J lost 5 bases, and 15 bases lay in between. This CDR3 is 14 amino acids long. The CDR3 reads CASTAAGIDNEQFF. The DNA of the CDR3 is TGCGCCAGCACCGCCGCGGGGATAGACAATGAGCAGTTCTTC.

The rearrangement links TRBV4-1 to TRBJ1-6, with TRBD1 identical over 7 bases. CDR3 length: 17 residues. With V trimmed by 2 bases and J by 7 bases, 11 bases remained unmatched. Germline CDR1 and CDR2: MGHRA and YSYEKL. This CDR3 is CASSQPSGQLGNSPLHF. The CDR3 nucleotides read TGCGCCAGCAGCCAACCCTCGGGACAGCTGGGGAATTCACCCCTCCACTTT.

This chain joins TRBV29-1 and TRBJ2-3; 14 positions match TRBD2. Trimming took 5 bases from V and 0 from J; bases not matched to a gene: 4. In germline, CDR1 is SQVTM, CDR2 ANQGSEA. The CDR3 is 16 amino acids. CDR3 loop: CSVRTSGGTSTDTQYF. The CDR3 DNA is TGCAGCGTTCGGACTAGCGGGGGGACAAGCACAGATACGCAGTATTTT.

The rearrangement joins TRBV12-3 or TRBV12-4 to TRBJ2-7; 8 positions agree with TRBD1. The trim removed 3 bases at V and 2 bases at J, leaving 3 bases unmatched. The CDR3 is made up of 14 amino acids. In DNA form, the CDR3 reads TGTGCCAGCAGTTTTATGGACAGGGCCTACGAGCAGTACTTC. Encoded protein: CASSFMDRAYEQYF.

The chain joins TRBV2 to TRBJ1-2, with 10 bases lining up with TRBD1. This CDR3 has 15 amino acids. With V trimmed by 6 bases and J by 2 bases, 6 bases remained unmatched. Germline values: CDR1 SNHLY, CDR2 FYNNEI. DNA for the CDR3: TGTGCCAGCAGAGCTCCGGGACAGGGGAACTATGGCTACACCTTC. Its protein is CASRAPGQGNYGYTF.

The chain uses TRBV10-3 and TRBJ1-1; D gene ambiguous. Trimming shortened V by 9 bases and J by 1 base, and 9 bases separated the two germline ends. From germline, CDR1 is ENHRY and CDR2 SYGVKD. The CDR3 runs to 12 residues. The CDR3 DNA sequence: TGTGCCATGGGAGGGCCGAACACTGAAGCTTTCTTT. Protein: CAMGGPNTEAFF.

The sample holds many counts of this clonotype. V gene TRBV5-1 combines with J gene TRBJ2-3; 7 nucleotides align to TRBD2. The germline gives CDR1 SGHRS, CDR2 YFSETQ. The V gene end was trimmed by 5 bases and the J gene end by 5 bases; junction bases not matched to a gene: 8. The CDR3 is 14 residues long. CDR3 DNA: TGCGCCAGCAGTTTGACTAGCTACAGAGATACGCAGTATTTT. Translation: CASSLTSYRDTQYF.

For this clonotype: An end of the junction does not agree with germline; a read error may underlie this. The rearrangement joins TRBV28 to TRBJ2-7; the D call may be TRBD1 or TRBD2 (5 bases each). The V gene's germline CDR1 is MDHEN and CDR2 SYDVKM. This CDR3 spans 13 amino acids. DNA for the CDR3: TGTGCCAGCGGGGGTGAGGGAACCTATGAGCAGTACTTC. Amino acids: CASGGEGTYEQYF.

This clonotype has a handful of counts. At one of its ends the junction is not consistent with the germline gene, which may arise from a read error. The V and J genes are TRBV7-2 and TRBJ2-3; possible D gene TRBD2, 7 bases. The CDR3 extends over 14 amino acids. Germline assignment: CDR1 SGHTA and CDR2 FQGNSA. CDR3 residues: CASNLGGGGSTQYF. In DNA, the CDR3 is TGTGCCAGCAACTTAGGTGGCGGGGGCTCTACGCAGTATTTT.

The chain uses TRBV12-3 or TRBV12-4 and TRBJ1-2; D is unclear. With 5 bases removed from V and 4 bases from J, the gap between germline ends came to 20 bases. The CDR3 is 16 amino acids. DNA of the CDR3: TGTGCCAGCAGTCCCGGAGGGTCCTTGGGTGGCTATGGCTACACCTTC. Translated, it gives CASSPGGSLGGYGYTF.

The V gene is TRBV28, the J gene TRBJ2-3; possible D gene TRBD1, 5 bases. V shed 6 bases and J shed 1 base, with 17 bases lying between them. Germline loops: CDR1 MDHEN, CDR2 SYDVKM. This CDR3 has 16 amino acids. CDR3 sequence: CASRPSSTARTDTQYF. In nucleotides, the CDR3 is TGTGCCAGCAGACCAAGCTCGACAGCCCGCACAGATACGCAGTATTTT.

By frequency in the sample, this clonotype is medium-sized. The chain recombines TRBV27 with TRBJ2-3; D remains unclear. The CDR3 is 14 residues long. The germline CDR1 and CDR2 sequences are MNHEY and SMNVEV (reference sequence). The germline V and J ends were trimmed by 0 bases and 4 bases, with 8 bases remaining between them. The CDR3, as DNA: TGTGCCAGCAGTTTATCGGAGATCTCAGATACGCAGTATTTT. Translation: CASSLSEISDTQYF.

This clonotype was picked up one time. The junction shows a germline mismatch at one end, possibly a read error. This chain links TRBV4-3 with TRBJ2-6; TRBD1 aligns across 10 bases. This CDR3 comprises 20 residues. Germline lookup yields CDR1 LGHNA and CDR2 YSLEER. The CDR3 here is CASSPGTGAKSFSGTNVLTF. The CDR3 DNA reads as TGCGCCAGCAGCCCAGGGACAGGGGCTAAATCTTTCTCTGGGACCAACGTCCTGACTTTC.